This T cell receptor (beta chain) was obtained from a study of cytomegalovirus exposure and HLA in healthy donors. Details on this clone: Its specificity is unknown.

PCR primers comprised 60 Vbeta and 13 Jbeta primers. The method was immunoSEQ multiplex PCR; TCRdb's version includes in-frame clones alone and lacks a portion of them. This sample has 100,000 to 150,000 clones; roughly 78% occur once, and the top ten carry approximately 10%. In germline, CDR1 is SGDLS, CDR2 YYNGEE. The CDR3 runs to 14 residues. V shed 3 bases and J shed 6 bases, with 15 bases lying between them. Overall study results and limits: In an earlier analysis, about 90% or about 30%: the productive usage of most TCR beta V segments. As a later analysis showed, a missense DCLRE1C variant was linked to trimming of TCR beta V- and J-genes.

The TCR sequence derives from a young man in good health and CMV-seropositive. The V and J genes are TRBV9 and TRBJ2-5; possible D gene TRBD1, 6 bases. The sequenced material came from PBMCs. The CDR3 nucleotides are TGTGCCAGCAGCGAGGGTACAGGGCTAAAGACCCAGTACTTC. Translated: CASSEGTGLKTQYF.